One sample yielded the 24 T cell receptor beta chains listed below, sequenced in a study of blood T cell repertoires in COVID-19 (TCRdb year 2020). Libraries were made using the immunoSEQ multiplex PCR assay. TCRdb provides this immuneACCESS table in a form limited to in-frame rearrangements. Some clones are lacking; in checked studies, under half of them reflect an unresolved V gene, and why the rest are absent is not known. The sample profile shows 35,000 to 50,000 clones; 91% of them were found once. Together, the top ten hold around 16% of the sample. Input material: peripheral blood. The receptors were gathered from a woman in her twenties or thirties in a cohort sampled during active COVID-19.

DNA of the CDR3: TGTGCCAGCAGCTTACAGGGACAGGGATCCAATGAGCAGTTCTTC. It translates to CASSLQGQGSNEQFF. The chain joins TRBV11-1 to TRBJ2-1, with TRBD1 matching over 9 bases. Per the germline V gene, CDR1 is SGHAT and CDR2 is FQDESV (reference sequence). The CDR3 spans 15 residues. J gave up 6 bases and V 2 bases, and 5 bases lay outside the gene matches.

This sequence joins TRBV30 and TRBJ2-7; TRBD2 is a possible D gene (6 bases). CDR3 length: 13 residues. Germline lookup yields CDR1 GTSNPN and CDR2 SVGIG (reference sequence). The V and J ends lost 3 bases and 5 bases respectively, with 14 bases between them. The CDR3 nucleotides read TGTGCCTGGAGACAGCCCGGGGGTAACGAGCAGTACTTC. As protein: CAWRQPGGNEQYF.

The chain is built from TRBV29-1 and TRBJ1-2, with D possibly matching TRBD1 (5 bases). Germline values: CDR1 SQVTM, CDR2 ANQGSEA. V was clipped by 7 bases and J by 0 bases, with 18 bases between them. The length of the CDR3 is 15 residues. The CDR3 loop reads CSAPGGGLTNYGYTF. CDR3 nucleotide sequence: TGCAGCGCCCCCGGGGGGGGTCTGACTAACTATGGCTACACCTTC.

The gene calls are TRBV12-5 and TRBJ2-1, with 10 positions matching TRBD1. Germline lookup yields CDR1 LGHNT and CDR2 FRNRAP. The J segment lost 6 bases and the V segment lost 6 bases, leaving 5 bases of the junction unmatched. The CDR3 runs 14 residues. The CDR3 spells CASGTGTGVNEQFF. The CDR3 bases are TGTGCTAGTGGCACCGGGACAGGGGTCAATGAGCAGTTCTTC.

The chain couples TRBV6-5 to TRBJ2-3, with 7 nucleotides matching TRBD2. Germline lookup yields CDR1 MNHEY and CDR2 SVGAGI. V was pared by 0 bases and J by 1 base, with 4 bases of the junction left unmatched. This CDR3 has 16 amino acids. The CDR3 nucleotides are TGTGCCAGCAGTTACTCAACGGCGGGAGGCACAGATACGCAGTATTTT. The encoded protein is CASSYSTAGGTDTQYF.

This clone was observed a single time. J is TRBJ1-4 and V is TRBV5-7; the match to TRBD1 covers 8 bases. TRBV5-7 is marked as an open reading frame, function uncertain. The length of the CDR3 is 14 residues. With V trimmed by 8 bases and J by 0 bases, 3 bases remained unmatched. The DNA for the CDR3 is TGTGCCAGGGAACAGGGGGCAACTAATGAAAAACTGTTTTTT. Its protein product is CAREQGATNEKLFF.

This chain connects TRBV6-4 to TRBJ2-3; D not certain. Deletions cut 6 bases from V and 6 bases from J, with 16 bases between. Germline V gene data show CDR1 as MRHNA and CDR2 as SNTAGT. The CDR3 runs to 14 residues. CDR3 DNA: TGTGCCAGCAGCCCCGGAGCATTTTCGGATACGCAGTATTTT. It translates to CASSPGAFSDTQYF.

The chain links TRBV27 to TRBJ2-7, with 10 bases fitting TRBD1. This CDR3 contains 13 residues. Germline values: CDR1 MNHEY, CDR2 SMNVEV (reference sequence). Germline trimming cut 5 bases from V and 4 bases from J; bases unmatched to any gene: 2. CDR3 coding DNA: TGTGCCAGCAGTATGGGACAGGGGTACGAGCAGTACTTC. It yields the protein CASSMGQGYEQYF.

CDR3 sequence (DNA): TGTGCCAGCAGTGACACAGGGTTGAACTACGAGCAGTACTTC. Translated: CASSDTGLNYEQYF. V and J are TRBV28 and TRBJ2-7, with a possible D match to TRBD1 (6 bases). Germline V lookup: CDR1 MDHEN, CDR2 SYDVKM. CDR3 length: 14 amino acids. Trimming left V 5 bases short and J 3 bases short, with 14 bases between.

The chain combines TRBV5-4 with TRBJ1-2, with D possibly matching TRBD1 (5 bases). The V end lost 1 base, the J end lost 7 bases, and 11 bases lay between the germline ends. Germline CDR1 reads SGHNT; CDR2 reads YYREEE (reference sequence). The CDR3 contains 13 residues. CDR3 loop: CASSLPLGGGYTF. The DNA of the CDR3 is TGTGCCAGCAGCTTGCCTCTGGGGGGTGGCTACACCTTC.

The chain couples TRBV6-6 to TRBJ1-4, with 7 bases aligning to TRBD1. CDR1 is MNHNY and CDR2 is SVGAGI in the germline V gene (reference sequence). Unmatched junction bases numbered 9, after V lost 6 bases and J lost 11 bases. This CDR3 region has 13 residues. The CDR3 sequence: CASSRYDRDKLFF. The CDR3 region has the DNA TGTGCCAGCAGCCGGTACGACAGGGACAAACTGTTTTTT.

This clone has only one observation. The rearrangement uses TRBV9 and TRBJ2-1; 7 nucleotides match TRBD2. CDR1 is SGDLS and CDR2 is YYNGEE in the germline V gene. This CDR3 region has 17 residues. V gave up 3 bases and J gave up 0 bases; unmatched junction bases: 9. In nucleotides, the CDR3 is TGTGCCAGCAGCGCATCAAGCGGGACCTTCTCCTACAATGAGCAGTTCTTC. Translation gives CASSASSGTFSYNEQFF.

This clone occurred once. The rearrangement joins TRBV4-1 to TRBJ1-4; D unclear. This CDR3 spans 15 amino acids. The V and J ends lost 7 bases and 3 bases respectively, with 15 bases between them. Germline-derived CDR1 and CDR2 are MGHRA and YSYEKL. CDR3: CASTHGRGSNEKLFF. The DNA of the CDR3 is TGCGCCAGCACCCATGGACGGGGATCTAATGAAAAACTGTTTTTT.

The sample holds one count of this clone. CDR3 protein: CASSPPGLEQFF. As DNA, the CDR3 is TGTGCCAGCAGCCCACCGGGACTAGAGCAGTTCTTC. The rearrangement links TRBV13 to TRBJ2-1; TRBD2 matches 7 bases. Unmatched junction bases numbered 5, after V lost 5 bases and J lost 10 bases. Germline V gene sequence: CDR1 PRHDT, CDR2 FYEKMQ (reference sequence). This CDR3 is built from 12 residues.

This clone has more than one count but fewer than ten. V gene TRBV6-1 combines with J gene TRBJ2-7; tentatively, D is TRBD2 (6 bases). Germline-derived CDR1 and CDR2 are MNHNS and SASEGT. CDR3 length: 14 amino acids. Trimming removed 3 bases from V and 6 bases from J, with 15 bases in between. In DNA form, the CDR3 reads TGTGCCAGCAGTGATTGGACTATTGACGCCGAGCAGTACTTC. Its translation: CASSDWTIDAEQYF.

Written as DNA, the CDR3 is TGTGCCAGCAGCCAAGATAGGACTAGCGGGAACCACGAGCAGTACTTC. It yields the protein CASSQDRTSGNHEQYF. This rearrangement joins TRBV14 to TRBJ2-7; 12 bases are a match to TRBD2. The CDR3 length is 16 residues. The V segment lost 0 bases and the J segment 5 bases; nucleotides outside the gene matches: 5. Germline CDR1 SGHDN, CDR2 FVKESK.

The rearrangement joins TRBV3-1 (or the pseudogene TRBV3-2) to TRBJ2-5, with 14 bases fitting TRBD2. This CDR3 has 20 amino acids. With V trimmed by 2 bases and J by 3 bases, 14 bases remained unmatched. From germline, CDR1 is LGHDT and CDR2 YNNKEL (reference sequence). The CDR3 here is CASSQRLTGTSGSMEETQYF. CDR3 bases: TGTGCCAGCAGCCAACGCCTGACCGGGACTAGCGGGAGTATGGAAGAGACCCAGTACTTC.

This clone was seen only a few times. The rearrangement uses TRBV5-1 and TRBJ2-7; D gene unclear. The CDR3 loop spans 14 amino acids. V was shortened by 4 bases and J by 2 bases, with 13 bases between the two germline ends. CDR1 is SGHRS, CDR2 YFSETQ, per germline. The CDR3 sequence: CASSPSGSAYEQYF. CDR3 bases: TGCGCCAGCAGCCCATCAGGCTCAGCCTACGAGCAGTACTTC.

The chain links TRBV29-1 to TRBJ1-1; no clear D gene. V gave up 5 bases and J gave up 8 bases, with 9 bases separating them. The length of the CDR3 is 10 residues. Germline CDR1 is SQVTM and CDR2 is ANQGSEA. CDR3: CSVSESEAFF. The CDR3 nucleotides read TGCAGCGTTAGTGAGAGCGAAGCTTTCTTT.

The chain links TRBV27 to TRBJ2-2; a possible D gene is TRBD2 (7 bases). The germline V and J ends were trimmed by 5 bases and 0 bases, with 13 bases remaining between them. CDR3 length: 16 residues. Germline assignment: CDR1 MNHEY and CDR2 SMNVEV (reference sequence). The CDR3 DNA sequence: TGTGCCAGCAGTGGCACAGGGAGGGCGAACACCGGGGAGCTGTTTTTT. It specifies CASSGTGRANTGELFF.

V and J are TRBV5-1 and TRBJ2-7; TRBD2 matches 10 bases. Germline loops: CDR1 SGHRS, CDR2 YFSETQ. CDR3 length: 16 amino acids. J gave up 3 bases and V 6 bases, and 12 bases lay outside the gene matches. The CDR3 DNA reads as TGCGCCAGCATGGCTAGCGGGAGCCCCGGAGGCTACGAGCAGTACTTC. Its protein product is CASMASGSPGGYEQYF.

The genes are TRBV14 and TRBJ1-1, with D tentatively TRBD1 (5 bases). The CDR3 spans 14 residues. Per germline, CDR1 SGHDN and CDR2 FVKESK. Trimming shortened V by 4 bases and J by 4 bases, and 13 bases separated the two germline ends. The DNA for the CDR3 is TGTGCCAGCAGCCGCGCGGGGAGGGGCACTGAAGCTTTCTTT. Translating it yields CASSRAGRGTEAFF. Full variable domain (remainder filled in from reference TRBV14 and TRBJ1-1): EAGVTQFPSHSVIEKGQTVTLRCDPISGHDNLYWYRRVMGKEIKFLLHFVKESKQDESGMPNNRFLAERTGGTYSTLKVQPAELEDSGVYFCASSRAGRGTEAFFGQGTRLTVV.

In its sample, this clone was seen once. This chain uses TRBV30 with TRBJ1-6, with TRBD1 as a possible D gene (6 bases). The germline V gene has CDR1 GTSNPN and CDR2 SVGIG (reference sequence). This CDR3 has 15 residues. V lost 2 bases and J lost 7, with 15 bases in between. The CDR3 here is CAWSPPAGANSPLHF. The DNA of the CDR3 is TGTGCCTGGAGTCCCCCGGCGGGGGCAAATTCACCCCTCCACTTT.

The chain carries TRBV4-2 and TRBJ2-2, with TRBD1 as a possible D gene (5 bases). There are 15 residues in the CDR3. The germline gives CDR1 LGHNA, CDR2 YNFKEQ. V was cut by 0 bases and J by 5 bases, with 10 bases left in between. The CDR3 sequence is CASSQDGPGTGELFF. The CDR3 DNA follows: TGTGCCAGCAGCCAAGATGGTCCAGGGACCGGGGAGCTGTTTTTT.